This TCR beta chain is from a study of identical twins. Via MiXCR, TCRdb re-called the 5' RACE reads, giving one row per CDR3 protein. The sample shows fewer than 500,000 distinct CDR3 sequences, approximately 24% of them seen only once. Deletions cut 2 bases from V and 7 bases from J, with 15 bases between. The CDR3 contains 15 residues. CDR1 and CDR2 from the germline V gene are MNHEY and SVGAGI. These records were also assigned to another study, of T cells expressing NK-cell markers. That paper states: Beta-chain profiling covered CD3+CD56+NKG2C+, CD3+CD56+NKG2C- and CD3+CD56-NKG2C+ sorted subsets.

The gene calls are TRBV6-5 and TRBJ2-4, with D maybe TRBD1 (6 bases). This receptor was identified in a young woman in good health. Sequencing input: CD4+ T cells sorted from blood. The CDR3 sequence: CASSYIQGQGNIQYF. DNA for the CDR3: TGTGCCAGCAGTTACATTCAGGGGCAAGGGAACATTCAGTACTTC.